This T cell receptor (beta chain) was sequenced during a study of T cells in Graves' hyperthyroidism and ophthalmopathy. The overall study: Once the initial diagnosis was made, peripheral blood was obtained before any treatment.

This clonotype occurred a few times. Its matching antigen is unknown. Study-wide points: Blood samples included most of the expanded thyroid clonotypes exceeding 0.001. Ophthalmopathy cases were set apart from stable hyperthyroidism by a 13 V-J model.

V was trimmed by 4 bases and J by 14 bases, leaving 18 bases between them. This CDR3 has 13 residues. RNA transcripts were the template for amplifying TCR beta CDR3 regions. During a first-round RT-PCR of the TCR CDR3, the HTBI primer set was used. TCRdb analysed the multiplex PCR reads with MiXCR anew, one entry per CDR3 protein. The repertoire includes approximately 400,000 distinct CDR3 sequences, 14% of them detected once, and 15% to 20% sits in the top ten. The TCR was taken from a woman aged 30 to 39 with Graves' ophthalmopathy. The rearrangement links TRBV12-3 or TRBV12-4 to TRBJ1-5; D possibly corresponds to TRBD1 (5 bases). Sequencing used blood. The DNA for the CDR3 is TGTGCCAGCAGTTGGGGACCCCGGGGGAAAAAGCATTTT. Its translation: CASSWGPRGKKHF.